Presented here are 15 T cell receptor beta chains from one specimen sequenced in a study of cytomegalovirus exposure and HLA in healthy donors. Primers for the PCR totalled 60 Vbeta and 13 Jbeta. Sequencing used immunoSEQ multiplex PCR; TCRdb keeps in-frame clones, though not all of them. The sample gives roughly 200,000 clones, 65% to 90% of which show up once; 2% to 2.5% is in the top ten. The sequencing input was PBMCs. The receptors stem from a woman between 45 and 65 years old in good health and CMV-seronegative.

V usage is TRBV5-1 and J usage is TRBJ2-2; D is unresolved. Trimming took 2 bases from V and 9 from J, leaving 5 bases between them. CDR1 and CDR2 (germline): SGHRS, YFSETQ. This CDR3 has 11 amino acids. CDR3 residues: CASSFSRELFF. The CDR3 region has the DNA TGCGCCAGCAGCTTTAGCCGGGAGCTGTTTTTT.

This clone appeared a single time. The chain is built from TRBV25-1 and TRBJ1-2; 8 bases line up with TRBD1. The CDR3 contains 12 residues. The V gene end was trimmed by 5 bases and the J gene end by 6 bases; junction bases not matched to a gene: 2. The germline gives CDR1 MGHDK, CDR2 SYGVNS. The CDR3 protein is CASSLQGDGYTF. The CDR3 bases are TGTGCCAGCAGTTTACAGGGGGATGGCTACACCTTC.

The V call is TRBV4-1, the J call TRBJ2-3; tentatively, D is TRBD1 (5 bases). The CDR3 runs to 14 residues. Germline CDR1 MGHRA, CDR2 YSYEKL. V was trimmed by 6 bases and J by 8 bases, leaving 18 bases between them. CDR3 sequence: CASRPGLSVGTQYF. As DNA, the CDR3 is TGCGCCAGCAGACCAGGGTTGTCGGTGGGTACGCAGTATTTT.

The V and J genes are TRBV5-1 and TRBJ2-3, with TRBD2 matching 11 bases. The germline gives CDR1 SGHRS, CDR2 YFSETQ. The CDR3 runs 15 residues. With 3 bases clipped from V and 6 bases from J, the junction kept 6 bases outside the gene matches. CDR3 nucleotide sequence: TGCGCCAGCAGCTCCGGACTAGCGGGTGGGGATACGCAGTATTTT. This gives the protein CASSSGLAGGDTQYF.

The rearrangement joins TRBV27 to TRBJ1-4; TRBD1 matches at 7 bases. CDR1 is MNHEY and CDR2 is SMNVEV in the germline V gene (reference sequence). The CDR3 runs 16 residues. Germline trimming cut 5 bases from V and 5 bases from J; bases unmatched to any gene: 11. CDR3 sequence reads: CASSRGTVKSNEKLFF. DNA for the CDR3: TGTGCCAGCAGTAGGGGGACAGTCAAATCCAATGAAAAACTGTTTTTT.

The V call is TRBV30, the J call TRBJ2-7; no definite D call. Germline values: CDR1 GTSNPN, CDR2 SVGIG (reference sequence). V was trimmed by 1 base and J by 0 bases, leaving 7 bases between them. This CDR3 is built from 13 residues. CDR3 DNA sequence: TGTGCCTGGAGTGGAGCCGGCTCCTACGAGCAGTACTTC. Translating gives CAWSGAGSYEQYF.

About this clone itself: Germline and junction disagree at one end, which may indicate a read error. V usage is TRBV5-4 and J usage is TRBJ1-5; a weak D match, TRBD1 (5 bases). The CDR3 runs 16 residues. Germline loops: CDR1 SGHNT, CDR2 YYREEE (reference sequence). CDR3 region: CANSFGGSSHNQPQHF. CDR3 nucleotide sequence: TGTGCCAACAGCTTTGGGGGGTCGAGCCACAATCAGCCCCAGCATTTT.

V usage is TRBV15 and J usage is TRBJ1-2; TRBD1 aligns across 10 bases. Germline CDR1 is LNHNV and CDR2 is YYDKDF (reference sequence). CDR3 length equals 13 residues. V trimming: 3 bases; J trimming: 6 bases; junction bases outside the gene matches: 1. CDR3: CATSRTGGNGYTF. DNA of the CDR3: TGTGCCACCAGCAGGACAGGGGGCAATGGCTACACCTTC.

This chain links TRBV6-1 with TRBJ1-2; D not resolved. Germline CDR1 is MNHNS and CDR2 is SASEGT. Trimming stripped 6 bases from V and 4 bases from J, with 9 bases between. This CDR3 spans 12 amino acids. CDR3 in amino acids: CASRETAYGYTF. As DNA, the CDR3 is TGTGCCAGCAGAGAGACTGCCTATGGCTACACCTTC.

The chain has TRBV7-2 and TRBJ2-3, with D possibly TRBD2 on 5 matching bases. The CDR3 is made up of 15 amino acids. Germline lookup yields CDR1 SGHTA and CDR2 FQGNSA. V was trimmed by 8 bases and J by 0 bases, leaving 15 bases between them. The CDR3, as DNA: TGTGCCAGCCTCTCCCGGGGTTCTAGCACAGATACGCAGTATTTT. Its translation: CASLSRGSSTDTQYF.

V gene TRBV18 combines with J gene TRBJ2-1, with 8 positions matching TRBD1. The germline gives CDR1 KGHSH, CDR2 LQKENI. The CDR3 covers 16 residues. The V segment lost 6 bases and the J segment 5 bases; nucleotides outside the gene matches: 12. CDR3 coding DNA: TGTGCCAGCTCTTACAGGACAGGGCCAAATAACAATGAGCAGTTCTTC. Encoded protein: CASSYRTGPNNNEQFF. The whole variable domain, remainder taken from reference TRBV18 and TRBJ2-1, is NAGVMQNPRHLVRRRGQEARLRCSPMKGHSHVYWYRQLPEEGLKFMVYLQKENIIDESGMPKERFSAEFPKEGPSILRIQQVVRGDSAAYFCASSYRTGPNNNEQFFGPGTRLTVL.

The V and J genes are TRBV4-1 and TRBJ2-3; D is perhaps TRBD2 (6 bases). Trimming pared 5 bases from V and 5 bases from J, leaving 20 bases between. This CDR3 region has 16 residues. The germline CDR1 and CDR2 sequences are MGHRA and YSYEKL. CDR3 sequence: CASSYGTLHRGDTQYF. As DNA, the CDR3 is TGCGCCAGCAGCTACGGGACTCTACACCGGGGAGATACGCAGTATTTT.

This clone was found a few times. The chain is built from TRBV28 and TRBJ1-6; D is possibly TRBD1 (5 bases). Germline assignment: CDR1 MDHEN and CDR2 SYDVKM. Trimming pared 4 bases from V and 3 bases from J, leaving 13 bases between. CDR3 size: 16 residues. As DNA, the CDR3 is TGTGCCAGCAGTTGGGGCGTTGGGTTCTATAATTCACCCCTCCACTTT. Amino acid sequence: CASSWGVGFYNSPLHF.

The chain has TRBV6-5 and TRBJ2-3, with D maybe TRBD1 (6 bases). The germline gives CDR1 MNHEY, CDR2 SVGAGI. The CDR3 is 14 residues long. V was clipped by 6 bases and J by 4 bases, with 14 bases between them. CDR3 nucleotide sequence: TGTGCCAGCAGGTTTACAGGGAAGGCAGATACGCAGTATTTT. It codes for CASRFTGKADTQYF.

This chain uses TRBV25-1 with TRBJ1-2; D call uncertain. V shed 7 bases and J shed 10 bases, with 10 bases lying between them. Germline V gives CDR1 MGHDK, CDR2 SYGVNS. The CDR3 contains 10 residues. CDR3 sequence (DNA): TGTGCCAGCAAGGGAGAATCCTACACCTTC. Amino acid sequence: CASKGESYTF.